Each of the 27 T cell receptor beta chains below was sequenced from the same sample in a study of cytomegalovirus exposure and HLA in healthy donors. This PCR relied on a set of 60 Vbeta primers and 13 Jbeta primers. The method was immunoSEQ multiplex PCR; TCRdb's version includes in-frame clones alone and lacks a portion of them. The data show 110,000 to 150,000 clones, with about 80% seen just once and 4.5% to 5.5% held by the top ten. The sample was PBMCs. Receptors originate from a man in his forties in good health and CMV-seronegative.

This chain joins TRBV9 and TRBJ1-6; D ambiguous. Trimming cost V 0 bases and J 12 bases, with 10 bases left between them. CDR3 size: 13 residues. Looked up from germline, CDR1 is SGDLS and CDR2 is YYNGEE. This chain's CDR3 is CASSVALRGPLHF. CDR3 sequence (DNA): TGTGCCAGCAGCGTAGCTCTGCGGGGACCCCTCCACTTT.

The V and J genes are TRBV6-5 and TRBJ2-5; 8 bases line up with TRBD2. The CDR3 runs to 16 residues. From germline, CDR1 is MNHEY and CDR2 SVGAGI. V shed 0 bases and J 5 bases; nucleotides not matched to a gene: 8. The CDR3 here is CASSYSMIRGGETQYF. The CDR3 DNA reads TGTGCCAGCAGTTACTCGATGATCCGGGGGGGGGAGACCCAGTACTTC.

This sequence joins TRBV6-4 and TRBJ1-6, with 8 bases that match TRBD1. V shed 6 bases, J shed 9 bases, and the junction held 7 bases outside the gene matches. The CDR3 loop spans 14 amino acids. Germline assignment: CDR1 MRHNA and CDR2 SNTAGT. CDR3 DNA sequence: TGTGCCAGCAGCGAAGGACAGGGAGGTTCACCCCTCCACTTT. Translated, it gives CASSEGQGGSPLHF.

There are a few counts of this clone. This chain connects TRBV18 to TRBJ2-6, with 8 positions matching TRBD1. With V trimmed by 3 bases and J by 0 bases, 13 bases remained unmatched. The germline V gene encodes CDR1 KGHSH and CDR2 LQKENI. CDR3 length: 20 amino acids. CDR3 nucleotide sequence: TGTGCCAGCTCACCGGTGGGACCAGGACAGGGAATCTCTGGGGCCAACGTCCTGACTTTC. Translation: CASSPVGPGQGISGANVLTF.

This chain joins TRBV27 and TRBJ1-2; 8 bases align to TRBD1. V dropped 6 bases and J dropped 6; count of bases not matched to a gene: 9. The germline V gene has CDR1 MNHEY and CDR2 SMNVEV (reference sequence). The CDR3 contains 14 residues. The CDR3 coding sequence is TGTGCCAGCAGACGAACAGGGGGGGCGGATGGCTACACCTTC. The encoded protein is CASRRTGGADGYTF.

This sequence joins TRBV10-1 and TRBJ2-7, with TRBD1 matching 11 bases. V dropped 4 bases and J dropped 2; count of bases not matched to a gene: 4. The CDR3 is 15 amino acids. Germline loops: CDR1 WNHNN, CDR2 SYGVQD (reference sequence). CDR3 region: CASSVGQGAAYEQYF. The CDR3 bases are TGCGCCAGCAGTGTAGGACAGGGGGCCGCCTACGAGCAGTACTTC.

The chain carries TRBV2 and TRBJ2-5, with 9 bases identical to TRBD1. The germline V gene has CDR1 SNHLY and CDR2 FYNNEI. V trimming: 7 bases; J trimming: 5 bases; junction bases outside the gene matches: 8. This CDR3 region has 14 residues. The CDR3 sequence: CASTPGQGSETQYF. The CDR3 DNA reads TGTGCCAGCACCCCGGGACAGGGATCCGAGACCCAGTACTTC.

V usage is TRBV11-3 and J usage is TRBJ1-1; D remains ambiguous. V gave up 2 bases and J gave up 4 bases, with 14 bases separating them. This CDR3 region has 15 residues. CDR1 is SGHNT, CDR2 YENEEA, per germline. The CDR3 loop is CASSLSPNSGTEAFF. CDR3 in DNA: TGTGCCAGCAGCTTATCGCCCAATTCCGGCACTGAAGCTTTCTTT.

The CDR3 loop is CASSPSPLYEQYF. The DNA of the CDR3 is TGTGCCAGCTCACCGAGCCCCCTTTACGAGCAGTACTTC. The chain couples TRBV18 to TRBJ2-7; D gene ambiguous. CDR3 length: 13 amino acids. CDR1 is KGHSH and CDR2 is LQKENI in the germline V gene. V was trimmed by 3 bases and J by 4 bases, leaving 10 bases between them. Combining the CDR3 with reference TRBV18 and TRBJ2-7 gives the whole variable domain NAGVMQNPRHLVRRRGQEARLRCSPMKGHSHVYWYRQLPEEGLKFMVYLQKENIIDESGMPKERFSAEFPKEGPSILRIQQVVRGDSAAYFCASSPSPLYEQYFGPGTRLTVT.

This clone was seen once. This chain links TRBV9 with TRBJ2-3, with D possibly being TRBD2 (7 bases). V gave up 4 bases and J gave up 5 bases, with 20 bases separating them. The germline V gene encodes CDR1 SGDLS and CDR2 YYNGEE. This CDR3 has 16 amino acids. The DNA for the CDR3 is TGTGCCAGCAGCTTCGAGGGGGGGGCTTCTAAAGATACGCAGTATTTT. The encoded protein is CASSFEGGASKDTQYF.

The chain couples TRBV4-1 to TRBJ1-2, with D unclear. Trimming pared 4 bases from V and 2 bases from J, leaving 8 bases between. Germline-derived CDR1 and CDR2 are MGHRA and YSYEKL. The CDR3 is made up of 13 amino acids. The CDR3 is CASSPGLNYGYTF. Written as DNA, the CDR3 is TGCGCCAGCAGCCCGGGGTTAAACTATGGCTACACCTTC.

CDR3 nucleotides: TGTGCCAGCTCACGGGTAGGGGGCCTCACCTATAATTCACCCCTCCACTTT. It codes for CASSRVGGLTYNSPLHF. V and J are TRBV18 and TRBJ1-6; 7 positions agree with TRBD1. Germline assignment: CDR1 KGHSH and CDR2 LQKENI. This CDR3 comprises 17 residues. With V trimmed by 4 bases and J by 2 bases, 8 bases remained unmatched.

This chain links TRBV7-9 with TRBJ1-3; perhaps TRBD1 as D (6 bases). Trimming took 5 bases from V and 4 from J, leaving 18 bases between them. This CDR3 has 16 amino acids. In germline, CDR1 is SEHNR, CDR2 FQNEAQ (reference sequence). The CDR3 DNA reads TGTGCCAGCAGCACCTTCCGGGGGGCGCGAGGAAACACCATATATTTT. Protein product: CASSTFRGARGNTIYF.

The J gene is TRBJ1-6, the V gene TRBV19; 7 bases match TRBD1. V lost 2 bases to trimming and J lost 4 bases; unmatched junction nucleotides: 5. CDR3 length equals 16 residues. The germline V gene has CDR1 LNHDA and CDR2 SQIVND (reference sequence). The CDR3 DNA reads TGTGCCAGTAGTATAAGGGACAGAGCTTATAATTCACCCCTCCACTTT. Translated: CASSIRDRAYNSPLHF.

On this clone itself: A read error may produce the germline difference seen at one junction end. The chain couples TRBV29-1 to TRBJ2-5; 7 bases are a match to TRBD1. The CDR3 extends over 16 amino acids. The germline CDR1 and CDR2 sequences are SQVTM and ANQGSEA. Here the CDR3 DNA reads TGCAGCGTTGAAGCTGGCCGGGACAGACGAAGAGAGGCCCAGTACTTC. As protein: CSVEAGRDRRREAQYF.

This clone was detected a few times. The chain is built from TRBV7-6 and TRBJ1-4; maybe TRBD1 (6 bases). Trimming removed 5 bases from V and 10 bases from J, with 20 bases in between. The CDR3 extends over 15 amino acids. CDR1 is SGHVS and CDR2 is FNYEAQ in the germline V gene. The CDR3: CASSQGQGNGGKLFF. The CDR3 DNA sequence: TGTGCCAGCAGCCAAGGGCAGGGGAATGGCGGAAAACTGTTTTTT.

The CDR3 reads CASSITTVNTEAFF. The DNA of the CDR3 is TGTGCCAGTAGTATTACGACAGTGAACACTGAAGCTTTCTTT. V is TRBV19 and J is TRBJ1-1; maybe TRBD1 (5 bases). The ends were cut back, 3 bases at V and 0 bases at J, with 8 bases in the middle. Germline loops: CDR1 LNHDA, CDR2 SQIVND (reference sequence). The CDR3 covers 14 residues.

The sample holds one count of this clone. This chain joins TRBV5-1 and TRBJ1-6; 11 nucleotides agree with TRBD1. The CDR3 runs 18 residues. Germline assignment: CDR1 SGHRS and CDR2 YFSETQ. Trimming cost V 4 bases and J 10 bases; bases outside gene matches: 16. The DNA of the CDR3 is TGCGCCAGCAGCCCCTCCCCCTCCCGGGACAGGGGGATGTCACCCCTCCACTTT. This encodes CASSPSPSRDRGMSPLHF.

The rearrangement links TRBV6-5 to TRBJ1-2, with D unresolved. Germline assignment: CDR1 MNHEY and CDR2 SVGAGI. This CDR3 region has 12 residues. Trimming took 6 bases from V and 5 from J, leaving 10 bases between them. The CDR3 region has the DNA TGTGCCAGCAGCCCTGGCCTTTATGGCTACACCTTC. It yields the protein CASSPGLYGYTF.

The rearrangement joins TRBV2 to TRBJ1-5, with 7 bases lining up with TRBD1. CDR3 length equals 14 residues. The trim removed 6 bases at V and 5 bases at J, leaving 7 bases unmatched. Germline V gene sequence: CDR1 SNHLY, CDR2 FYNNEI. The CDR3 reads CASSPTGWDQPQHF. The CDR3 DNA follows: TGTGCCAGCAGCCCGACAGGGTGGGATCAGCCCCAGCATTTT.

The chain is built from TRBV7-3 and TRBJ2-3, with 10 bases fitting TRBD1. CDR3 length equals 15 residues. The germline V gene has CDR1 SGHTA and CDR2 FQGTGA. V trimming: 4 bases; J trimming: 3 bases; junction bases outside the gene matches: 4. CDR3 bases: TGTGCCAGCAGCTCGACAGGGGGCTGGACAGATACGCAGTATTTT. Amino acid sequence: CASSSTGGWTDTQYF.

The rearrangement joins TRBV11-2 to TRBJ2-5; 7 bases are shared with TRBD1. The trim removed 10 bases at V and 11 bases at J, leaving 19 bases unmatched. Germline V gene lookup returns CDR1 SGHAT and CDR2 FQNNGV. The CDR3 has 14 residues. CDR3 coding DNA: TGTGCCATCCTTTCTACGAGGGGGCGCGGTGAGCAGTACTTC. Translating gives CAILSTRGRGEQYF.

The V and J genes are TRBV2 and TRBJ1-2, with no clear D. Trimming removed 10 bases at V and 2 bases at J, with 11 bases between. Germline V CDR1 and CDR2: SNHLY, FYNNEI. The CDR3 sequence is 12 residues long. The CDR3 coding sequence is TGTGCCACCGCACGGGAAAACTATGGCTACACCTTC. It translates to CATARENYGYTF.

The genes are TRBV7-2 and TRBJ2-7; the D gene is possibly TRBD1 (5 bases). CDR3 length equals 12 residues. Germline V gene sequence: CDR1 SGHTA, CDR2 FQGNSA. V dropped 5 bases and J dropped 3 bases, with 8 bases sitting between them. CDR3 sequence: CASSPTGYEQYF. The CDR3 DNA reads TGTGCCAGCAGCCCCACAGGCTACGAGCAGTACTTC. The full variable domain, rest sourced from reference TRBV7-2 and TRBJ2-7, is GAGVSQSPSNKVTEKGKDVELRCDPISGHTALYWYRQSLGQGLEFLIYFQGNSAPDKSGLPSDRFSAERTGGSVSTLTIQRTQQEDSAVYLCASSPTGYEQYFGPGTRLTVT.

The CDR3 nucleotides are TGTGCCAGCACAAGAGAAGGGGCTGTCGGGACTGAAGCTTTCTTT. It encodes CASTREGAVGTEAFF. The V gene is TRBV16, the J gene TRBJ1-1, with TRBD1 as a possible D gene (5 bases). This CDR3 has 15 residues. Trimming shortened V by 7 bases and J by 5 bases, and 20 bases separated the two germline ends. CDR1 KGHSY and CDR2 FQNENV come from the germline V gene. Based on the CDR3 plus reference TRBV16 and TRBJ1-1, the full variable domain is GEEVAQTPKHLVRGEGQKAKLYCAPIKGHSYVFWYQQVLKNEFKFLISFQNENVFDETGMPKERFSAKCLPNSPCSLEIQATKLEDSAVYFCASTREGAVGTEAFFGQGTRLTVV.

The CDR3 DNA reads TGTGCCAGCAGGCAGGACAGCCCGGGGCCCCAGCATTTT. Translation: CASRQDSPGPQHF. This sequence joins TRBV6-4 and TRBJ1-5; D is possibly TRBD1 (6 bases). Trimming stripped 6 bases from V and 9 bases from J, with 15 bases between. Germline loops: CDR1 MRHNA, CDR2 SNTAGT. This CDR3 region has 13 residues.

This clone showed up just a few times. The chain carries TRBV19 and TRBJ1-1, with D perhaps TRBD1 (5 bases). CDR3 length: 16 residues. V was clipped by 5 bases and J by 2 bases, with 18 bases between them. CDR1 is LNHDA, CDR2 SQIVND, per germline (reference sequence). CDR3 region: CASSSGVGRANTEAFF. In nucleotides, the CDR3 is TGTGCCAGTAGTTCCGGAGTTGGCAGGGCCAACACTGAAGCTTTCTTT.